This T cell receptor beta chain was identified during a study of cytomegalovirus exposure and HLA in healthy donors (dated 2017 in TCRdb). A note on the overall study: A later analysis indicated that the 110 or so validation repertoires were generated on the platform also employed for the roughly 720 repertoires of the first cohort. A separate validation cohort of approximately 130 different subjects was used in addition to the roughly 720-subject first cohort. The study aimed to test whether cataloging public T cell receptors could reveal signatures of past pathogen exposure. High-throughput TCR immunosequencing, statistical association of individual TCRs with disease status, and machine learning were combined to predict cytomegalovirus infection status. The paper as a whole reports these results and caveats: Of the cluster scores, approximately 95% were above 0 in a later analysis, which found that TCRs clustered in the first cohort also tended to co-occur in the roughly 130 validation repertoires. The validation cohort had no HLA typing available for a later analysis, so co-occurrence within that cohort was assessed over all 130 or so repertoires. In both the original and validation cohorts, the classifier was reported to diagnose cytomegalovirus status with high specificity and sensitivity. A total of 150 or so TCR beta chains were listed by the study as associated with cytomegalovirus. The authors suggested that the approach could potentially be generalized to other disease states and immunological phenotypes. Across donors, most TCR sequences were observed very rarely, whereas some public TCRs were present in many individuals. In vitro tests confirmed that three of the cytomegalovirus-associated TCR beta chains recognize cytomegalovirus antigens.

Library generation was performed with the immunoSEQ multiplex PCR assay. The original pipeline was this. A statistical classification framework was built to diagnose cytomegalovirus status from the catalog of TCR beta chain sequences. Not all clones reach the TCRdb copy of this immuneACCESS table, which keeps in-frame sequences only. Checked studies attribute under half of the gap to unresolved V genes and leave the rest unexplained. The V and J calls and clone size are taken from that table; D and trimming were inferred from the DNA. Recorded for this sample are about 160,000 clones; around nine tenths of them occurred a single time. 10% of the sample is in the top ten clones. Separate from the approximately 730-subject first cohort, the validation cohort of roughly 130 subjects was the group to which the donors belonged. This clone came up once. Its antigen remains undetermined. Base-call qualities are not available, and no considerably larger clone is one nucleotide away.

Via the germline V gene (reference sequence), CDR1 is SEHNR and CDR2 FQNEAQ. Trimming removed 5 bases from V and 1 base from J, leaving 14 bases between the germline ends. The CDR3 sequence holds 16 residues, the cysteine and phenylalanine included. Kept here is only the CDR3 DNA, which spans 48 bases and is read in frame from base 1. The V and J segments used are TRBV7-9 and TRBJ2-2; perhaps TRBD2 is the D gene, with 5 bases matching. The origin of this receptor is a woman aged 18-29 years in good health and CMV-seropositive. Sequencing was carried out using PBMCs. CDR3 loop: CASSEGFALNTGELFF. The bases are TGTGCCAGCAGCGAGGGATTTGCCCTGAACACCGGGGAGCTGTTTTTT.